This entry features one T cell receptor (beta chain) sequence. The antigen remains unidentified. The data are from a study of T cell repertoires in cytomegalovirus infection. Study summary: Well-studied HLA-B-restricted CMV epitopes were used in the study alongside recently identified HLA-C-restricted ones. Public TCR beta signature analysis indicated the presence of both CMV infection and matching HLA type.

Each CDR3 protein is one row after TCRdb ran MiXCR on the reads. Here the sample spans 400,000 to 600,000 distinct CDR3 sequences, about 42% being singletons. Trimming removed 7 bases from V and 0 bases from J, with 9 bases in between. CDR3 length: 13 amino acids. The study's findings and limits: Adding up the frequency of public TCR beta families identified people who carried CMV plus the relevant HLA. Across the ex vivo response, the dominant clonotypes were HLA-C-restricted CMV-specific TCR beta clonotypes.

The genes are TRBV12-3 or TRBV12-4 and TRBJ1-1; a possible D gene is TRBD1 (6 bases). The TCR comes from a human donor in good health (CMV status not recorded). Some clones in this sample may be carry-over from other donors' samples. This specimen consisted of cultured PBMCs, obtained from culture after CMV antigen stimulation. The CDR3 loop is CASTRTVNTEAFF. The CDR3 DNA reads as TGTGCCAGCACCAGGACAGTGAACACTGAAGCTTTCTTT.